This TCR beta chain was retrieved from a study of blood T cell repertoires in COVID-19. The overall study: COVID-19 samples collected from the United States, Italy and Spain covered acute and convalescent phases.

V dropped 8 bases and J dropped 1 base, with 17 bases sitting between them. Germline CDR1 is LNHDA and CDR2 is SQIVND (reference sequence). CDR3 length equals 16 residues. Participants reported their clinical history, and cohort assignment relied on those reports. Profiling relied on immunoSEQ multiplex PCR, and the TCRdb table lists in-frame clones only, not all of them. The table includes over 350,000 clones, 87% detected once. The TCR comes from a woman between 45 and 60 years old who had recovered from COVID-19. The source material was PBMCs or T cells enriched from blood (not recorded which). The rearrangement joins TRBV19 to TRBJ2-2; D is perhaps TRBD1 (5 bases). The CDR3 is CASPPTEDMNTGELFF. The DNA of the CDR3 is TGTGCCAGTCCACCGACAGAAGACATGAACACCGGGGAGCTGTTTTTT.